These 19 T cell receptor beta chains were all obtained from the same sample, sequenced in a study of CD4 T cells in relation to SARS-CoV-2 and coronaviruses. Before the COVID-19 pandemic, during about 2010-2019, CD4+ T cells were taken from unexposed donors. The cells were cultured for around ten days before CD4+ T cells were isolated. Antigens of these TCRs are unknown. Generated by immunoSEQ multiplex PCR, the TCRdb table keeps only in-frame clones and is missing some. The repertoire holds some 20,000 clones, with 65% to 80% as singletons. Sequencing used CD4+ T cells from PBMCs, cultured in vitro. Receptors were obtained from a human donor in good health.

The CDR3 nucleotides are TGTGCCAGCAGTGAAGCGGGGCGGCCCAAGCAGTTCTTC. Translating gives CASSEAGRPKQFF. This sequence joins TRBV6-1 and TRBJ2-1; weak D call: TRBD1 (5 bases). Germline CDR1 reads MNHNS; CDR2 reads SASEGT. There are 13 residues in the CDR3. The V and J ends lost 0 bases and 11 bases respectively, with 11 bases between them.

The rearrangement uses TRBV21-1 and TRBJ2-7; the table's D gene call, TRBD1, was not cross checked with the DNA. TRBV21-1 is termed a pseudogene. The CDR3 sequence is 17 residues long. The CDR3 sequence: CASSKVGPGQGPNEQYF. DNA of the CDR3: TGTGCCAGCAGCAAAGTGGGTCCGGGACAGGGTCCCAACGAGCAGTACTTC.

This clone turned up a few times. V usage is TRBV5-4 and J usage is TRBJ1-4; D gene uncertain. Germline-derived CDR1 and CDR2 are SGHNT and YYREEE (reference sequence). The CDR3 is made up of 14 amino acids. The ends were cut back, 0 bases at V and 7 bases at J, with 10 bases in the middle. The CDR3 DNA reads TGTGCCAGCAGCTTGGACAGCGGGCGTGAAAAACTGTTTTTT. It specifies CASSLDSGREKLFF.

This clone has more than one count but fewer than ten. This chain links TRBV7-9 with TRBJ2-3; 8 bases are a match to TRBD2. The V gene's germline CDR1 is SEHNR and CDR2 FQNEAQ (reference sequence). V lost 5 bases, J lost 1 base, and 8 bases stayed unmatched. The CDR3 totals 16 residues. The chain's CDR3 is CASSRGSGKGTDTQYF. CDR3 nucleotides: TGTGCCAGCAGCCGCGGTAGCGGGAAGGGCACAGATACGCAGTATTTT.

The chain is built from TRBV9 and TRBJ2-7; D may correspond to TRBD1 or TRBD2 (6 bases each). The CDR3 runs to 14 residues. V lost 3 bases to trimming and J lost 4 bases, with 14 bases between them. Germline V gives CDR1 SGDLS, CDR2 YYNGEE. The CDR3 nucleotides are TGTGCCAGCAGCGCCGAGGGGGGTCCGTACGAGCAGTACTTC. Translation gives CASSAEGGPYEQYF.

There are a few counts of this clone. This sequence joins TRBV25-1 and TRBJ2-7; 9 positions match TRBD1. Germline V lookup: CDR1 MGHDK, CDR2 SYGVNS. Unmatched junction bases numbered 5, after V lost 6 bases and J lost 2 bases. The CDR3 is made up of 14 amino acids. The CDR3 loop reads CASRSGQGTYEQYF. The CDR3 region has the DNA TGTGCCAGCAGGTCTGGACAGGGGACCTACGAGCAGTACTTC.

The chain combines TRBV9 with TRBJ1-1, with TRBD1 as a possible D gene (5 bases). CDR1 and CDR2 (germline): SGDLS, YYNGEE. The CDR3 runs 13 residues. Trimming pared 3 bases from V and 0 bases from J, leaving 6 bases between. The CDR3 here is CASSEDMNTEAFF. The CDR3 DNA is TGTGCCAGCAGCGAGGACATGAACACTGAAGCTTTCTTT.

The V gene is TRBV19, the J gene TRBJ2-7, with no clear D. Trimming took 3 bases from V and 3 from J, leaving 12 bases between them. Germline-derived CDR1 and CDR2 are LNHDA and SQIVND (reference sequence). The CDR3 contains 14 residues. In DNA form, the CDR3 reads TGTGCCAGTAGTATTAATTCGCGAGTCTACGAGCAGTACTTC. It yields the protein CASSINSRVYEQYF.

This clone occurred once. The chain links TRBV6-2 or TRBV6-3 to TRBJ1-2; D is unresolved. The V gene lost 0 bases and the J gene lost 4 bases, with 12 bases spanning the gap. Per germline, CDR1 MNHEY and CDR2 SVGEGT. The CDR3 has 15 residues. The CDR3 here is CASSYSPTATYGYTF. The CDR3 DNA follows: TGTGCCAGCAGTTACTCTCCCACCGCGACCTATGGCTACACCTTC.

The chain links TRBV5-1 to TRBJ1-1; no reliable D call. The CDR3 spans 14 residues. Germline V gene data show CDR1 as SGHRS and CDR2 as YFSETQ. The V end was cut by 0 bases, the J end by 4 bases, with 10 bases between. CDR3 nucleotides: TGCGCCAGCAGCTTGGAGCCGTTTGGCACTGAAGCTTTCTTT. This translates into CASSLEPFGTEAFF.

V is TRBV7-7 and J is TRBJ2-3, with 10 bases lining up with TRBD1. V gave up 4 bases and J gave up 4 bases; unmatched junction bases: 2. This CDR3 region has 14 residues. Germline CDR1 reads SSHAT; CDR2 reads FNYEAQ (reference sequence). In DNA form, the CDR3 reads TGTGCCAGCAGCTCCGGGACAGGGGCAGATACGCAGTATTTT. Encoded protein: CASSSGTGADTQYF.

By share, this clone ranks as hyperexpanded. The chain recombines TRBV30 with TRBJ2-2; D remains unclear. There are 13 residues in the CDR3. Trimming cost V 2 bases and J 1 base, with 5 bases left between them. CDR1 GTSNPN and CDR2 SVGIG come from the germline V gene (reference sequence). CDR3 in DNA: TGTGCCTGGAGTCCTCAGAACACCGGGGAGCTGTTTTTT. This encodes CAWSPQNTGELFF.

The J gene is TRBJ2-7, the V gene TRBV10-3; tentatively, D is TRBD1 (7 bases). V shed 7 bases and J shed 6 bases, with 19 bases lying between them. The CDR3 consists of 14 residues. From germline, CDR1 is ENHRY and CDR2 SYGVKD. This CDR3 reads CAITPRVQGGEQYF. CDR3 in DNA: TGTGCCATCACGCCCCGGGTTCAGGGGGGCGAGCAGTACTTC.

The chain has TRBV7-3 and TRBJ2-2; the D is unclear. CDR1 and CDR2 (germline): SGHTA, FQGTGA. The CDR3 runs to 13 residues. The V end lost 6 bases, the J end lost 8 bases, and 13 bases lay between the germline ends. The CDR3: CASRLDRIGELFF. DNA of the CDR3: TGTGCCAGCAGGTTGGACCGAATTGGGGAGCTGTTTTTT. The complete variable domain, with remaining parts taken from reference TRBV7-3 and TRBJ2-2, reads GAGVSQTPSNKVTEKGKYVELRCDPISGHTALYWYRQSLGQGPEFLIYFQGTGAADDSGLPNDRFFAVRPEGSVSTLKIQRTERGDSAVYLCASRLDRIGELFFGEGSRLTVL.

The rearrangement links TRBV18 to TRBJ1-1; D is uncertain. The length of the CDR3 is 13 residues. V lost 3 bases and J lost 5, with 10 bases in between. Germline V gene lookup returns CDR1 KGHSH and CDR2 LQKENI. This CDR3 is CASSPNEGTEAFF. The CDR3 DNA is TGTGCCAGCTCACCCAACGAGGGAACTGAAGCTTTCTTT.

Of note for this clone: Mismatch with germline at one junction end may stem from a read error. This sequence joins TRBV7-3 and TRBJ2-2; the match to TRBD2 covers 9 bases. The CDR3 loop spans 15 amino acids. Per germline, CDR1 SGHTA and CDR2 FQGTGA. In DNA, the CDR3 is TGTGCCAGCAGCTCCACCGGGACTAGCACCAGGGAGCTGTTTTTT. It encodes CASSSTGTSTRELFF.

DNA of the CDR3: TGTGCCAGCTCACCAGTCCCCTCAACTGGGGCCAACGTCCTGACTTTC. This codes for CASSPVPSTGANVLTF. V and J are TRBV18 and TRBJ2-6; D unresolved. There are 16 residues in the CDR3. Trimming shortened V by 2 bases and J by 2 bases, and 10 bases separated the two germline ends. Looked up from germline, CDR1 is KGHSH and CDR2 is LQKENI.

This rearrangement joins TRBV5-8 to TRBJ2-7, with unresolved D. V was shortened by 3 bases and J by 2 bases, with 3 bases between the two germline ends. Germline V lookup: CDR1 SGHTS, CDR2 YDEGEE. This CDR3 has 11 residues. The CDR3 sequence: CASSSTYEQYF. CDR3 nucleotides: TGTGCCAGCAGCTCAACCTACGAGCAGTACTTC.

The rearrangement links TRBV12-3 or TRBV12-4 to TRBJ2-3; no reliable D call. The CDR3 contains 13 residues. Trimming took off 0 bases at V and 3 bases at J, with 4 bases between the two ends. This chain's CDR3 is CASSLAGTDTQYF. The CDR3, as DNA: TGTGCCAGCAGTTTAGCTGGGACAGATACGCAGTATTTT.